One sample yielded the 7 T cell receptor beta chains listed below, sequenced in a study of shared clonotypes between healthy human individuals. Using immunoSEQ multiplex PCR, the repertoire was profiled, and TCRdb retains in-frame clones only, with some absent. The profile shows about 2.4 million clones, 93% of them singletons. The sample taken for sequencing was naive CD4+ T cells from PBMCs. Subset given: CD45RA+ positively selected. Receptors originate from a man between 18 and 35 years old in good health. Some clones in this sample may be carry-over from other donors' samples.

This sequence joins TRBV5-1 and TRBJ2-7; 8 bases line up with TRBD1. This CDR3 spans 15 amino acids. CDR1 is SGHRS and CDR2 is YFSETQ in the germline V gene. J lost 7 bases, V lost 2 bases, and 11 bases had no gene match. The CDR3 here is CASSLDGQGGGEQYF. As DNA, the CDR3 is TGCGCCAGCAGCTTAGATGGACAGGGCGGTGGGGAGCAGTACTTC.

This clone has a single count. The chain combines TRBV29-1 with TRBJ2-1; 10 bases are a match to TRBD2. Germline V lookup: CDR1 SQVTM, CDR2 ANQGSEA. The CDR3 contains 16 residues. Trimming removed 7 bases from V and 4 bases from J; junction bases left unmatched: 13. The CDR3 loop is CSAIRPGLAAYNEQFF. CDR3 nucleotides: TGCAGCGCCATAAGACCTGGACTAGCGGCTTACAATGAGCAGTTCTTC.

The chain employs TRBV28 and TRBJ2-7, with D possibly TRBD1 on 7 matching bases. The CDR3 runs 14 residues. Deletions cut 8 bases from V and 0 bases from J, with 14 bases between. Germline CDR1 is MDHEN and CDR2 is SYDVKM. This CDR3 is CASVSGGLSYEQYF. The CDR3 DNA sequence: TGTGCCAGCGTTTCAGGGGGGCTCTCCTACGAGCAGTACTTC.

The chain carries TRBV23-1 and TRBJ2-3; D is ambiguous. TRBV23-1 is an ORF, with its function uncertain. This CDR3 comprises 17 residues. Trimming pared 6 bases from V and 0 bases from J, leaving 19 bases between. The CDR3 coding sequence is TGCGCCAGCAGCCGTAGGGCGCGGCCGATGAGCACAGATACGCAGTATTTT. Translation gives CASSRRARPMSTDTQYF.

This clone was observed a single time. This chain uses TRBV15 with TRBJ2-3; TRBD2 aligns across 8 bases. The CDR3 has 14 residues. V shed 3 bases, J shed 5 bases, and the junction held 4 bases outside the gene matches. CDR1 and CDR2 (germline): LNHNV, YYDKDF (reference sequence). The CDR3 region is CATSRGLDQDTQYF. The CDR3 bases are TGTGCCACCAGCAGGGGACTAGATCAAGATACGCAGTATTTT.

J is TRBJ1-3 and V is TRBV14, with a tentative D call TRBD1 (5 bases). Trimming took 4 bases from V and 4 from J, leaving 14 bases between them. The CDR3 sequence is 15 residues long. In germline, CDR1 is SGHDN, CDR2 FVKESK. The CDR3 sequence: CASSPRVGVGNTIYF. CDR3 DNA sequence: TGTGCCAGCAGCCCCCGGGTGGGGGTCGGAAACACCATATATTTT.

This clone was observed a handful of times. The rearrangement uses TRBV7-9 and TRBJ2-7, with 7 bases lining up with TRBD2. Germline V gene lookup returns CDR1 SEHNR and CDR2 FQNEAQ (reference sequence). V lost 1 base, J lost 6 bases, and 12 bases stayed unmatched. This CDR3 spans 16 amino acids. The CDR3 DNA reads as TGTGCCAGCAGCTTAGTGGGGACTACCCACCGCGTCGAGCAGTACTTC. Translating gives CASSLVGTTHRVEQYF.